This T cell receptor (beta chain) was retrieved from a study of blood T cell repertoires in COVID-19. This CDR3 comprises 15 residues. The repertoire was sequenced with immunoSEQ multiplex PCR; TCRdb's copy has only in-frame clones and lacks some. The repertoire consists of under 250,000 clones, with 81% occurring once and the leading ten covering roughly 7.9%. The sequence derives from a woman of 80 years or more with acute or convalescent COVID-19. The chain couples TRBV21-1 to TRBJ2-7; TRBD1, the table's D call, lacks a check against the DNA. TRBV21-1 is marked as a pseudogene. The sample comprised peripheral blood. Written as DNA, the CDR3 is TGTGCCACGCCTCCGATGGACAGGGATTCCTACGAGCAGTACTTC. It codes for CATPPMDRDSYEQYF.